The 21 T cell receptor beta chains below were found in one sample sequenced in a study of T cells after yellow fever vaccination. TCRdb re-derived calls from the 5' RACE reads in MiXCR, one entry per CDR3 protein. The profile shows around 300,000 distinct CDR3 sequences, around 4.5% of them singletons. The specimen comprised PBMCs, sampled 15 days after the yellow fever booster vaccination. These receptors were collected from a man between 18 and 29 years old who received the YFV17D yellow fever vaccine.

Ten or more counts support this clonotype. The J gene is TRBJ1-2, the V gene TRBV20-1; 7 bases match TRBD1. The germline V gene encodes CDR1 DFQATT and CDR2 SNEGSKA (reference sequence). V gave up 0 bases and J gave up 7 bases; unmatched junction bases: 14. The CDR3 contains 16 residues. The CDR3 DNA follows: TGCAGTGCTAGAGATCTCGGACAGGCGCTGAAAGGTGGCTACACCTTC. Its translation: CSARDLGQALKGGYTF.

The CDR3 DNA sequence: TGTGCCAGCATCGAAGCAAGGGAAAGCTATGGCTACACCTTC. Protein sequence: CASIEARESYGYTF. V is TRBV7-2 and J is TRBJ1-2; the D is unclear. CDR3 length equals 14 residues. The V end was cut by 7 bases, the J end by 4 bases, with 16 bases between. Germline V gene lookup returns CDR1 SGHTA and CDR2 FQGNSA.

This chain links TRBV20-1 with TRBJ2-7; D possibly corresponds to TRBD2 (6 bases). Germline V gene lookup returns CDR1 DFQATT and CDR2 SNEGSKA (reference sequence). Trimming stripped 6 bases from V and 3 bases from J, with 15 bases between. This CDR3 spans 13 amino acids. The DNA of the CDR3 is TGCAGTGCGGAACCCTCAGCGGGCTACGAGCAGTACTTC. Protein sequence: CSAEPSAGYEQYF.

V usage is TRBV3-1 and J usage is TRBJ1-2, with unresolved D. The germline CDR1 and CDR2 sequences are LGHDT and YNNKEL (reference sequence). The CDR3 loop spans 16 amino acids. Trimming pared 0 bases from V and 9 bases from J, leaving 20 bases between. In DNA, the CDR3 is TGTGCCAGCAGCCAAGATGCCCCTACCCGGGTACATCGCTACACCTTC. It yields the protein CASSQDAPTRVHRYTF.

The chain recombines TRBV7-2 with TRBJ2-7, with 8 bases identical to TRBD1. CDR1 SGHTA and CDR2 FQGNSA come from the germline V gene. The ends lost 4 bases at V and 5 bases at J; junction bases unmatched: 7. This CDR3 is 14 amino acids long. The CDR3 DNA sequence: TGTGCCAGCAGCTACCGGACAGGGCGGGACGAGCAGTACTTC. Translating gives CASSYRTGRDEQYF.

The chain recombines TRBV5-1 with TRBJ2-7, with 8 bases aligning to TRBD1. Trimming at V came to 0 bases and at J to 6 bases, leaving 5 bases not matched to a gene. Germline V lookup: CDR1 SGHRS, CDR2 YFSETQ. The CDR3 consists of 14 residues. CDR3 nucleotides: TGCGCCAGCAGCTTGGGGTCAGGGGGCTCCGAGCAGTACTTC. It yields the protein CASSLGSGGSEQYF. Looking up the rest from reference TRBV5-1 and TRBJ2-7 gives the full variable domain: KAGVTQTPRYLIKTRGQQVTLSCSPISGHRSVSWYQQTPGQGLQFLFEYFSETQRNKGNFPGRFSGRQFSNSRSEMNVSTLELGDSALYLCASSLGSGGSEQYFGPGTRLTVT.

This clonotype was detected a few times. The chain is built from TRBV5-5 and TRBJ1-2; D gene uncertain. Trimming removed 0 bases at V and 5 bases at J, with 17 bases between. This CDR3 is 16 amino acids long. Germline V lookup: CDR1 SGHKS, CDR2 YYEKEE (reference sequence). The CDR3 spells CASSLAPLRAEYGYTF. CDR3 bases: TGTGCCAGCAGCTTGGCCCCGCTCCGGGCCGAATATGGCTACACCTTC.

This clonotype was counted at least ten times. The chain has TRBV27 and TRBJ2-3; 8 bases are shared with TRBD2. Germline V gene lookup returns CDR1 MNHEY and CDR2 SMNVEV (reference sequence). The trim removed 6 bases at V and 3 bases at J, leaving 5 bases unmatched. The CDR3 loop spans 14 amino acids. DNA of the CDR3: TGTGCCAGCAGGCTAGCGGGCGTAACAGATACGCAGTATTTT. This sequence encodes CASRLAGVTDTQYF.

This clonotype has ten or more counts. J is TRBJ2-3 and V is TRBV29-1, with 7 nucleotides matching TRBD1. Germline V gene lookup returns CDR1 SQVTM and CDR2 ANQGSEA. The CDR3 runs to 11 residues. Germline trimming cut 5 bases from V and 5 bases from J; bases unmatched to any gene: 1. The CDR3 loop reads CSVYRGDTQYF. Written as DNA, the CDR3 is TGCAGCGTTTACAGGGGAGATACGCAGTATTTT.

This clonotype was observed many times. At one of its ends the junction is not consistent with the germline gene, which may arise from a read error. J is TRBJ2-1 and V is TRBV29-1, with TRBD1 as a possible D gene (5 bases). The CDR3 spans 13 residues. CDR1 SQVTM and CDR2 ANQGSEA come from the germline V gene. The CDR3 region is CSVEGDAYNEQFF. DNA of the CDR3: TGCAGCGTCGAAGGGGATGCCTACAATGAGCAGTTCTTC.

This clonotype was counted between two and nine times. The chain couples TRBV11-2 to TRBJ1-1; no definite D call. CDR1 and CDR2 (germline): SGHAT, FQNNGV. The CDR3 is 17 residues long. Trimming pared 3 bases from V and 4 bases from J, leaving 21 bases between. The CDR3 bases are TGTGCCAGCAGCTTCCTACCCGGGGAAGTGGGAGGCACTGAAGCTTTCTTT. It codes for CASSFLPGEVGGTEAFF.

This clonotype was detected only a few times. The chain couples TRBV5-5 to TRBJ1-3; D is ambiguous. Germline V gene data show CDR1 as SGHKS and CDR2 as YYEKEE (reference sequence). This CDR3 has 15 amino acids. V dropped 0 bases and J dropped 0 bases, with 7 bases sitting between them. CDR3 DNA: TGTGCCAGCAGCTTGGGACTGGACTCTGGAAACACCATATATTTT. Amino acid sequence: CASSLGLDSGNTIYF.

This clonotype was seen at least ten times. V gene TRBV5-1 combines with J gene TRBJ2-7; 9 bases are shared with TRBD1. The V gene's germline CDR1 is SGHRS and CDR2 YFSETQ. The J segment lost 9 bases and the V segment lost 5 bases, leaving 15 bases of the junction unmatched. This CDR3 has 15 residues. The CDR3 DNA follows: TGCGCCAGCAGGCCTACAGGGGGCGAGGTAAATTCGCAGTACTTC. It specifies CASRPTGGEVNSQYF. The whole variable domain, remainder taken from reference TRBV5-1 and TRBJ2-7, is KAGVTQTPRYLIKTRGQQVTLSCSPISGHRSVSWYQQTPGQGLQFLFEYFSETQRNKGNFPGRFSGRQFSNSRSEMNVSTLELGDSALYLCASRPTGGEVNSQYFGPGTRLTVT.

This clonotype was detected many times. The gene calls are TRBV11-2 and TRBJ2-3; no clear D gene. V gave up 3 bases and J gave up 2 bases, with 6 bases separating them. There are 13 residues in the CDR3. Germline lookup yields CDR1 SGHAT and CDR2 FQNNGV. The CDR3 DNA sequence: TGTGCCAGCAGCTTTTGGGACACAGATACGCAGTATTTT. Amino acids: CASSFWDTDTQYF. The variable domain in full, with the rest retrieved from reference TRBV11-2 and TRBJ2-3, is EAGVAQSPRYKIIEKRQSVAFWCNPISGHATLYWYQQILGQGPKLLIQFQNNGVVDDSQLPKDRFSAERLKGVDSTLKIQPAKLEDSAVYLCASSFWDTDTQYFGPGTRLTVL.

V usage is TRBV7-2 and J usage is TRBJ1-2; 7 bases are a match to TRBD1. The J segment lost 4 bases and the V segment lost 2 bases, leaving 7 bases of the junction unmatched. Looked up from germline, CDR1 is SGHTA and CDR2 is FQGNSA. The CDR3 sequence is 15 residues long. The CDR3 coding sequence is TGTGCCAGCAGCTTAAGGTCCGGGACAGTCTATGGCTACACCTTC. Amino acids: CASSLRSGTVYGYTF. Full variable domain (outside the CDR3, taken from reference TRBV7-2 and TRBJ1-2): GAGVSQSPSNKVTEKGKDVELRCDPISGHTALYWYRQSLGQGLEFLIYFQGNSAPDKSGLPSDRFSAERTGGSVSTLTIQRTQQEDSAVYLCASSLRSGTVYGYTFGSGTRLTVV.

This clonotype has a handful of counts. V gene TRBV7-9 combines with J gene TRBJ2-2; D ambiguous. This CDR3 has 14 residues. V was shortened by 1 base and J by 9 bases, with 12 bases between the two germline ends. Germline V gene lookup returns CDR1 SEHNR and CDR2 FQNEAQ (reference sequence). DNA for the CDR3: TGTGCCAGCAGCTTAGGTCAGGTAGACCGGGAGCTGTTTTTT. Protein sequence: CASSLGQVDRELFF.

This clonotype was recorded a few times. The chain has TRBV27 and TRBJ1-3, with D unresolved. V lost 6 bases to trimming and J lost 3 bases, with 9 bases between them. Germline V gene data show CDR1 as MNHEY and CDR2 as SMNVEV (reference sequence). This CDR3 comprises 13 residues. The CDR3 loop is CASRPSGGNTIYF. CDR3 nucleotide sequence: TGTGCCAGCAGGCCGAGTGGTGGAAACACCATATATTTT.

The sample holds many counts of this clonotype. V and J are TRBV20-1 and TRBJ1-1; D possibly corresponds to TRBD1 (5 bases). The germline gives CDR1 DFQATT, CDR2 SNEGSKA (reference sequence). The CDR3 length is 14 residues. Trimming took off 0 bases at V and 11 bases at J, with 19 bases between the two ends. The DNA of the CDR3 is TGCAGTGCTAGAGAGGGAGGGGTTTCCGTCCTGGCTTTCTTT. Protein: CSAREGGVSVLAFF.

This clonotype has a handful of counts. The chain links TRBV7-9 to TRBJ2-7, with unresolved D. The V gene's germline CDR1 is SEHNR and CDR2 FQNEAQ (reference sequence). The V and J ends lost 4 bases and 5 bases respectively, with 21 bases between them. This CDR3 spans 16 amino acids. CDR3: CASSSTPGRAADEQYF. CDR3 nucleotides: TGTGCCAGCAGCTCAACCCCAGGACGGGCTGCGGACGAGCAGTACTTC.

This clonotype was counted many times. V is TRBV7-2 and J is TRBJ2-2; the D is unclear. V lost 7 bases and J lost 6, with 9 bases in between. The CDR3 totals 12 residues. Germline CDR1 SGHTA, CDR2 FQGNSA. In nucleotides, the CDR3 is TGTGCCAGCACCCTAAGGGCCGGGGAGCTGTTTTTT. Translation: CASTLRAGELFF.

This clonotype has more than one count but fewer than ten. V is TRBV6-2 or TRBV6-3 and J is TRBJ1-2; unclear D gene. CDR1 is MNHEY and CDR2 is SVGEGT in the germline V gene. This CDR3 contains 10 residues. V gave up 4 bases and J gave up 8 bases, with 5 bases separating them. DNA for the CDR3: TGTGCCAGCAGTTCGGTCGGCTACACCTTC. Translation gives CASSSVGYTF.